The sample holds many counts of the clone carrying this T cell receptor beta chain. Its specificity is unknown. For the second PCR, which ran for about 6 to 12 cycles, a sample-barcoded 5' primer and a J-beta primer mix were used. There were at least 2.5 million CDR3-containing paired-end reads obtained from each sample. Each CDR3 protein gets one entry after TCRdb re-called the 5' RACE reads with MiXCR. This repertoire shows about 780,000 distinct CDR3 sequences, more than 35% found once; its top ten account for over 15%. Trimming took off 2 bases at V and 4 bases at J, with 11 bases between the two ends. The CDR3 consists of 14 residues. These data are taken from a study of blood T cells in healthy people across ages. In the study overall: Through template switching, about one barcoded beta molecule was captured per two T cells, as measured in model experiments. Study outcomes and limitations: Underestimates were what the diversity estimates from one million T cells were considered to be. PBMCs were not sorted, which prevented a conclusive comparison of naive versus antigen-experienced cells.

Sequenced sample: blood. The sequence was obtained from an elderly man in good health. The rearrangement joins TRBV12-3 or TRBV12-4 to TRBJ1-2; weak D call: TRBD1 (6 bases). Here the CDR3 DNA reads TGTGCCAGCAGTTTAACGGGGGCGGGCTATGGCTACACCTTC. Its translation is CASSLTGAGYGYTF.